Listed below are T cell receptor beta chains from one sample, sequenced in a study of cytomegalovirus exposure and HLA in healthy donors. Using immunoSEQ multiplex PCR, the repertoire was profiled, and TCRdb retains in-frame clones only, with some absent. This table holds about 180,000 clones, 76% found once. Sequenced sample: PBMCs. The source of these receptors is a woman in her twenties or thirties in good health and CMV-seropositive. CDR3s include the opening cysteine and the closing phenylalanine or tryptophan. Fields, in order: clone size, V gene, D gene, CDR3 protein. The D gene is left open where the match is weak. Clone size is given for some rows only: seen once, a few or many times, or a class if the clone is expanded.

abundance: NA; v_gene: TRBV9; d_gene: TRBD2; CDR3aa: CASSRGRAQLASYQETQYF
abundance: few; v_gene: TRBV18; d_gene: TRBD1; CDR3aa: CASSPRQGNTGELFF
abundance: NA; v_gene: TRBV2; d_gene: TRBD2; CDR3aa: CASTPGEGFGEQYF
abundance: NA; v_gene: TRBV28; d_gene: NA; CDR3aa: CASSGGSDWGYTF
abundance: NA; v_gene: TRBV2; d_gene: NA; CDR3aa: CASSEALAGGNQPQHF
abundance: NA; v_gene: TRBV9; d_gene: TRBD1; CDR3aa: CASSTRQGRNSPLHF
abundance: few; v_gene: TRBV25-1; d_gene: NA; CDR3aa: CASSDPGGSSYNEQFF
abundance: NA; v_gene: TRBV10-2; d_gene: NA; CDR3aa: CASSGGDGYTF
abundance: NA; v_gene: TRBV2; d_gene: NA; CDR3aa: CASGGVGNSPLHF
abundance: NA; v_gene: TRBV7-2; d_gene: NA; CDR3aa: CASSSRGTGELFF
abundance: NA; v_gene: TRBV6-5; d_gene: NA; CDR3aa: CASSRGQTYEQYF
abundance: NA; v_gene: TRBV28; d_gene: NA; CDR3aa: CATSGLEGSPLHF
abundance: many; v_gene: TRBV28; d_gene: TRBD1; CDR3aa: CASSRGQGREKLFF
abundance: NA; v_gene: TRBV6-1; d_gene: TRBD1; CDR3aa: CASSGVDRGRANYGYTF
abundance: NA; v_gene: TRBV11-2; d_gene: NA; CDR3aa: CASRPLQGRNTEAFF
abundance: NA; v_gene: TRBV6-1; d_gene: TRBD2; CDR3aa: CASSHLRGDQETQYF
abundance: few; v_gene: TRBV7-9; d_gene: NA; CDR3aa: CASSTDQETQYF
abundance: NA; v_gene: TRBV7-2; d_gene: NA; CDR3aa: CASSGPGQPQHF
abundance: once; v_gene: TRBV2; d_gene: NA; CDR3aa: CASTSGAAGPQHF
abundance: NA; v_gene: TRBV10-3; d_gene: TRBD2; CDR3aa: CAISGLAGSTDTQYF
abundance: NA; v_gene: TRBV6-5; d_gene: NA; CDR3aa: CASSYSTVGNTIYF
abundance: NA; v_gene: TRBV6-1; d_gene: NA; CDR3aa: CASSEPSLEREQYF
abundance: NA; v_gene: TRBV25-1; d_gene: NA; CDR3aa: CASSAYRVGNSPLHF
abundance: NA; v_gene: TRBV4-1; d_gene: NA; CDR3aa: CASSQERAGSYNEQFF
abundance: once; v_gene: TRBV11-3; d_gene: TRBD1; CDR3aa: CASSSETGTTYEQYF